These 11 T cell receptor beta chains share one sample of origin, sequenced in a study of T cell responses to AZD1222 COVID-19 vaccine. The data were produced by immunoSEQ multiplex PCR, yet TCRdb's version contains in-frame clones alone and is incomplete. The profile shows roughly 110,000 clones, roughly nine tenths of them singletons. The source was peripheral blood, collected on day 0 of AZD1222 vaccination. Source of these receptors: an adult in good health.

The chain uses TRBV24-1 and TRBJ2-7; 10 bases map to TRBD1. The V gene's germline CDR1 is KGHDR and CDR2 SFDVKD. V lost 4 bases and J lost 0; bases outside the gene matches: 5. The CDR3 has 16 amino acids. CDR3 sequence: CATSDPGQGSSYEQYF. The CDR3 DNA follows: TGTGCCACCAGTGACCCGGGACAGGGGTCCTCCTACGAGCAGTACTTC.

CDR3 sequence (DNA): TGTGCCAGCAGCCCAGAAGGGACTAGCAGATACAATGAGCAGTTCTTC. Protein sequence: CASSPEGTSRYNEQFF. The chain joins TRBV11-3 to TRBJ2-1, with TRBD2 identical over 9 bases. Germline assignment: CDR1 SGHNT and CDR2 YENEEA. The trim removed 5 bases at V and 4 bases at J, leaving 9 bases unmatched. The CDR3 contains 16 residues.

The V call is TRBV19, the J call TRBJ1-5, with 7 bases identical to TRBD1. This CDR3 is built from 16 residues. Germline loops: CDR1 LNHDA, CDR2 SQIVND (reference sequence). V gave up 11 bases and J gave up 5 bases; unmatched junction bases: 18. For the CDR3, the DNA is TGTGCCTCCCAACGAAGAGACAGGGTACCCTATCAGCCCCAGCATTTT. Amino acid sequence: CASQRRDRVPYQPQHF.

V usage is TRBV28 and J usage is TRBJ1-2; tentatively, D is TRBD1 (5 bases). CDR1 and CDR2 (germline): MDHEN, SYDVKM. V dropped 4 bases and J dropped 2 bases, with 14 bases sitting between them. The CDR3 contains 15 residues. CDR3 region: CASSSQGGANYGYTF. The CDR3 DNA follows: TGTGCCAGCAGTTCCCAGGGAGGAGCCAACTATGGCTACACCTTC.

The V call is TRBV7-3, the J call TRBJ2-3; the D gene is possibly TRBD1 (6 bases). CDR3 size: 14 residues. Between the trimmed V and J ends, which lost 3 bases and 3 bases, there was a span of 10 bases. Germline V gene lookup returns CDR1 SGHTA and CDR2 FQGTGA. CDR3 region: CASSFGTSTDTQYF. DNA of the CDR3: TGTGCCAGCAGCTTCGGGACATCAACAGATACGCAGTATTTT.

The chain is built from TRBV11-3 and TRBJ2-7; 8 nucleotides align to TRBD1. V shed 5 bases, J shed 7 bases, and the junction held 7 bases outside the gene matches. The CDR3 contains 13 residues. Germline V gene lookup returns CDR1 SGHNT and CDR2 YENEEA. Written as DNA, the CDR3 is TGTGCCAGCAGCCCCGGACAGGGTAAGGAGCAGTACTTC. It yields the protein CASSPGQGKEQYF. The full variable domain, with the rest looked up from reference TRBV11-3 and TRBJ2-7, is EAGVVQSPRYKIIEKKQPVAFWCNPISGHNTLYWYLQNLGQGPELLIRYENEEAVDDSQLPKDRFSAERLKGVDSTLKIQPAELGDSAVYLCASSPGQGKEQYFGPGTRLTVT.

This chain links TRBV27 with TRBJ1-6; D remains unclear. Trimming stripped 5 bases from V and 5 bases from J, with 16 bases between. The CDR3 is made up of 16 amino acids. Germline V gene lookup returns CDR1 MNHEY and CDR2 SMNVEV (reference sequence). Here the CDR3 DNA reads TGTGCCAGCAGTCCTAGGGCGGGAACACATAATTCACCCCTCCACTTT. It encodes CASSPRAGTHNSPLHF.

The chain has TRBV29-1 and TRBJ1-2, with 7 positions matching TRBD1. The CDR3 is 13 residues long. The germline gives CDR1 SQVTM, CDR2 ANQGSEA. Trimming took 1 base from V and 4 from J; bases not matched to a gene: 3. The CDR3 region is CSVEAGGVYGYTF. The CDR3 DNA reads as TGCAGCGTTGAAGCAGGGGGAGTCTATGGCTACACCTTC.

The chain uses TRBV28 and TRBJ1-5; no reliable D call. V gave up 10 bases and J gave up 4 bases, with 8 bases separating them. This CDR3 is 11 amino acids long. Germline V gives CDR1 MDHEN, CDR2 SYDVKM. The CDR3 DNA reads as TGTGCCACCAGGATTAATCAGCCCCAGCATTTT. Translation gives CATRINQPQHF.

The chain employs TRBV2 and TRBJ1-5; 9 bases map to TRBD1. Germline V CDR1 and CDR2: SNHLY, FYNNEI. V lost 5 bases, J lost 6 bases, and 5 bases stayed unmatched. The CDR3 is made up of 14 amino acids. CDR3 protein: CASSWTGARQPQHF. The DNA for the CDR3 is TGTGCCAGCAGTTGGACAGGGGCGCGTCAGCCCCAGCATTTT.

V is TRBV27 and J is TRBJ2-1, with 9 bases that match TRBD2. The CDR3 loop spans 17 amino acids. V dropped 2 bases and J dropped 4; count of bases not matched to a gene: 9. In germline, CDR1 is MNHEY, CDR2 SMNVEV (reference sequence). The CDR3 nucleotides are TGTGCCAGCAGTTTAAAGTTCGCGGGAGGGCTGTACAATGAGCAGTTCTTC. Protein product: CASSLKFAGGLYNEQFF.